This T cell receptor (beta chain) was profiled in a study of shared clonotypes between healthy human individuals. Study outcomes and limitations: It was expected that sequencing depth would affect clonotype sharing among donors. Since donors were few, the genetic and exposure-history diversity represented was limited. Tissues were not sampled, only blood, and their repertoires likely differ.

V lost 4 bases to trimming and J lost 5 bases; unmatched junction nucleotides: 5. This CDR3 spans 14 amino acids. Germline lookup yields CDR1 SGHTA and CDR2 FQGNSA. Genomic DNA from each subset was divided evenly over several immunoSEQ plates. Sequenced by immunoSEQ multiplex PCR; TCRdb stores in-frame clones only, minus some. Found here are 2 million to 2.5 million clones, over 85% of them singletons; the top ten hold about 0.34%. In this sample, this clone turned up once. Its specificity is not known. At the DNA level, this CDR3 is encoded by other sequences in the same sample as well. This receptor was obtained from a man aged 18 to 30 in good health. Some clones in this sample may be carry-over from other donors' samples. V usage is TRBV7-2 and J usage is TRBJ1-5; 7 bases map to TRBD1. Sequences were obtained from naive CD4+ T cells from PBMCs. Specified subset: CD45RA+ positively selected. CDR3 region: CASSSRQGDQPQHF. DNA of the CDR3: TGTGCCAGCAGCTCAAGGCAGGGGGATCAGCCCCAGCATTTT. The whole variable domain, remainder taken from reference TRBV7-2 and TRBJ1-5, is GAGVSQSPSNKVTEKGKDVELRCDPISGHTALYWYRQSLGQGLEFLIYFQGNSAPDKSGLPSDRFSAERTGGSVSTLTIQRTQQEDSAVYLCASSSRQGDQPQHFGDGTRLSIL.